Included here is one TCR beta chain sequence, with context. CDR3 length: 15 residues. Trimming took 4 bases from V and 1 from J, leaving 9 bases between them. Germline V CDR1 and CDR2: KGHDR, SFDVKD. The data originate from a study of blood T cell repertoires in COVID-19. Study background: COVID-19 samples from acute and convalescent phases originated in the United States, Italy and Spain. T cells, B-cell-depleted T cells, or PBMCs supplied cDNA or gDNA.

Authors' methods: Nucleated cell counts were estimated from reference gene primer amplification. Assay used: immunoSEQ multiplex PCR; TCRdb lists only in-frame clones, some missing. Clone size and the V and J calls come from that table; the DNA yielded D and trimming. The sample consists of 180,000 or so clones, approximately 89% of them appearing once. The material sequenced was peripheral blood. The V and J genes are TRBV24-1 and TRBJ2-2; possibly TRBD1 for D (6 bases). The receptor's source is a man in his 70s with acute or convalescent COVID-19. The CDR3 nucleotides read TGTGCCACCAGTGACCGGACAGTGAACACCGGGGAGCTGTTTTTT. It translates to CATSDRTVNTGELFF.